The 11 T cell receptor beta chains below come from one sample, sequenced in a study of cytomegalovirus exposure and HLA in healthy donors. Both 60 Vbeta primers and 13 Jbeta primers went into the PCR. This table comes from immunoSEQ multiplex PCR, and its TCRdb copy is limited to in-frame clones, with some not included. Here the sample spans some 150,000 clones, around 60% being singletons. Sequencing was carried out using PBMCs. The receptors here all came from an older woman in good health and CMV-seropositive.

This rearrangement joins TRBV10-3 to TRBJ2-7; 10 bases agree with TRBD1. The CDR3 is 14 residues long. J gave up 3 bases and V 6 bases, and 5 bases lay outside the gene matches. In germline, CDR1 is ENHRY, CDR2 SYGVKD. The CDR3 nucleotides read TGTGCCATCAGCCCGGGACAGGGGCGCTACGAGCAGTACTTC. This gives the protein CAISPGQGRYEQYF.

The CDR3 bases are TGTGCCAGCAGCGTAGGAGCGGGAGGCTACGAGCAGTACTTC. This gives the protein CASSVGAGGYEQYF. The V call is TRBV9, the J call TRBJ2-7, with TRBD2 identical over 9 bases. The CDR3 length is 14 residues. The germline V gene encodes CDR1 SGDLS and CDR2 YYNGEE. V gave up 0 bases and J gave up 3 bases; unmatched junction bases: 1.

This sequence joins TRBV7-9 and TRBJ1-5, with 8 bases identical to TRBD1. The CDR3 has 16 amino acids. V was clipped by 1 base and J by 3 bases; unmatched bases: 5. Looked up from germline, CDR1 is SEHNR and CDR2 is FQNEAQ (reference sequence). The CDR3 spells CASSLGTGSLNQPQHF. The CDR3 region has the DNA TGTGCCAGCAGCTTAGGGACAGGGTCCCTCAATCAGCCCCAGCATTTT.

This chain links TRBV9 with TRBJ1-1; possibly TRBD1 for D (5 bases). Trimming pared 3 bases from V and 3 bases from J, leaving 9 bases between. Germline V lookup: CDR1 SGDLS, CDR2 YYNGEE. The CDR3 has 13 residues. Here the CDR3 reads CASSADIHTEAFF. CDR3 bases: TGTGCCAGCAGCGCGGACATCCACACTGAAGCTTTCTTT.

This chain uses TRBV4-2 with TRBJ2-2; TRBD2 matches at 15 bases. CDR1 LGHNA and CDR2 YNFKEQ come from the germline V gene. Germline trimming cut 0 bases from V and 0 bases from J; bases unmatched to any gene: 8. The CDR3 runs to 21 residues. The CDR3 region is CASSQDEGLAGGLANTGELFF. The CDR3 DNA sequence: TGTGCCAGCAGCCAAGATGAGGGACTAGCGGGAGGCCTCGCGAACACCGGGGAGCTGTTTTTT.

This clone was recorded only once. The V gene is TRBV6-5, the J gene TRBJ2-1; 12 bases fit TRBD2. CDR1 and CDR2 (germline): MNHEY, SVGAGI. V shed 6 bases and J 4 bases; nucleotides not matched to a gene: 4. The CDR3 runs to 15 residues. This CDR3 is CASSSLAGGYNEQFF. The CDR3 DNA is TGTGCCAGCAGCTCACTAGCGGGGGGATACAATGAGCAGTTCTTC.

V is TRBV19 and J is TRBJ2-1, with 11 bases aligning to TRBD2. Germline assignment: CDR1 LNHDA and CDR2 SQIVND (reference sequence). CDR3 length: 13 amino acids. The V gene end was trimmed by 10 bases and the J gene end by 6 bases; junction bases not matched to a gene: 5. In DNA form, the CDR3 reads TGTGCCACCAGACTAGCGGGAACCAATGAGCAGTTCTTC. Protein sequence: CATRLAGTNEQFF.

The V gene is TRBV19, the J gene TRBJ2-7; a possible D gene is TRBD1 (6 bases). Germline assignment: CDR1 LNHDA and CDR2 SQIVND (reference sequence). The CDR3 spans 15 residues. V was clipped by 1 base and J by 6 bases, with 16 bases between them. The CDR3 sequence is CASSIGQDGGAEQYF. DNA for the CDR3: TGTGCCAGTAGTATAGGACAGGATGGCGGAGCCGAGCAGTACTTC.

CDR3 DNA: TGTGCCATCAGTGAGGGGGCGACTAATGAAAAACTGTTTTTT. It encodes CAISEGATNEKLFF. The chain links TRBV10-3 to TRBJ1-4; a weak D match, TRBD1 (5 bases). Germline V CDR1 and CDR2: ENHRY, SYGVKD. V was cut by 2 bases and J by 2 bases, with 6 bases left in between. The CDR3 runs 14 residues.

Details on this clone: Other DNA sequences of this sample code for an identical CDR3. The chain employs TRBV7-7 and TRBJ2-3, with TRBD2 matching over 7 bases. This CDR3 comprises 15 residues. V was clipped by 5 bases and J by 6 bases; unmatched bases: 11. The germline gives CDR1 SSHAT, CDR2 FNYEAQ (reference sequence). In DNA, the CDR3 is TGTGCCAGCAGCCCCTCCCCCAGCGGGAAGGATACGCAGTATTTT. This translates into CASSPSPSGKDTQYF.

The chain is built from TRBV2 and TRBJ1-5; TRBD1 matches at 9 bases. Trimming cost V 5 bases and J 3 bases; bases outside gene matches: 5. This CDR3 has 15 residues. Germline V gene sequence: CDR1 SNHLY, CDR2 FYNNEI. The DNA for the CDR3 is TGTGCCAGCAGTCCCGGGACAGGGCCCAATCAGCCCCAGCATTTT. It is translated as CASSPGTGPNQPQHF.